The clone carrying this T cell receptor beta chain has ten or more counts. Its antigen is currently unknown. Deletions cut 0 bases from V and 6 bases from J, with 12 bases between. This CDR3 comprises 15 residues. CDR1 and CDR2 from the germline V gene are DFQATT and SNEGSKA (reference sequence). The data derive from a study of identical twins. Overall study results and limits: Diverse VJ usage suggested most zero-insertion clonotypes were not invariant T cells. Excess sharing by twins proved weaker in beta out-of-frame sequences.

TCRdb re-called the 5' RACE reads through MiXCR, storing one row per CDR3 protein. The repertoire holds hundreds of thousands of distinct CDR3 sequences, with roughly an eighth as singletons. These same data were also listed under a study on yellow fever vaccine responses in identical twins. As that study records: Reportedly, the T cell response mounted by twins to vaccine seemed partly convergent, partly personalized.

Sequences were obtained from PBMCs. The sequence was obtained from a young woman in good health. The rearrangement uses TRBV20-1 and TRBJ1-6; tentative D call: TRBD1 (5 bases). As DNA, the CDR3 is TGCAGTGCTAGAGATTTTTCAGGGAGTAATTCACCCCTCCACTTT. Translating gives CSARDFSGSNSPLHF.